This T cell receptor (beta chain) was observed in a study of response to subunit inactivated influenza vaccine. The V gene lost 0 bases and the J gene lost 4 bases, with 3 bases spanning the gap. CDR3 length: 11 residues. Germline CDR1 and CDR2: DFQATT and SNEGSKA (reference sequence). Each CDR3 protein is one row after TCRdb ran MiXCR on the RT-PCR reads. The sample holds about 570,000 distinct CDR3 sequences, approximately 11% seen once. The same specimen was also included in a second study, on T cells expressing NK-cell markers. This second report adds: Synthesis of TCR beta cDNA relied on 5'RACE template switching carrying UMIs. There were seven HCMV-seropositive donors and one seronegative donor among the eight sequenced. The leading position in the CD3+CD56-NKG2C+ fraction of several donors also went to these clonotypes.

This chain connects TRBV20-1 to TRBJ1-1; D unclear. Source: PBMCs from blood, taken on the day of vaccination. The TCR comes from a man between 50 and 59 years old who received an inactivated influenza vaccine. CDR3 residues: CSAREVTEAFF. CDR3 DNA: TGCAGTGCTAGAGAGGTCACTGAAGCTTTCTTT.